Shown below are 18 T cell receptor beta chains from a single sample sequenced in a study of breast tumors, draining lymph nodes, adjacent tissues. Samples came from axillary lymph nodes draining the breast cancer. One entry per CDR3 protein, called by TCRdb with MiXCR from the multiplex PCR reads. Among under 350,000 distinct CDR3 sequences, 30% were seen once, and the ten largest hold more than 1%. Sequencing was done on a sample of axillary lymph node tissue. The receptors were sampled from a female donor with breast cancer. Some clones in this sample may be carry-over from other donors' samples.

This clonotype was counted ten times or more. The J gene is TRBJ2-1, the V gene TRBV19; perhaps TRBD2 as D (6 bases). The CDR3 has 14 residues. The V gene lost 2 bases and the J gene lost 7 bases, with 12 bases spanning the gap. The germline V gene has CDR1 LNHDA and CDR2 SQIVND (reference sequence). The DNA for the CDR3 is TGTGCCAGTAGTATAATGAAAGCGGGTAATGAGCAGTTCTTC. Translating it yields CASSIMKAGNEQFF.

This clonotype has at least ten counts. The chain couples TRBV19 to TRBJ2-1; D unclear. Germline CDR1 and CDR2: LNHDA and SQIVND (reference sequence). The CDR3 extends over 12 amino acids. Deletions cut 9 bases from V and 8 bases from J, with 14 bases between. DNA of the CDR3: TGTGCCAGCACGGCAGCTTCCTATGAGCAGTTCTTC. Translating gives CASTAASYEQFF.

Concerning this clonotype: A read error may produce the germline difference seen at one junction end. The chain joins TRBV18 to TRBJ2-2, with a possible D match to TRBD2 (6 bases). Per the germline V gene, CDR1 is KGHSH and CDR2 is LQKENI. The CDR3 totals 14 residues. The CDR3 DNA reads as TGTGCCAGCTCAGCGGGACTTGACACCGGGGAGCTGTCTTTT. As protein: CASSAGLDTGELSF.

This clonotype was seen at least ten times. The chain recombines TRBV6-6 with TRBJ1-3; TRBD1 might be the D (5 bases). The CDR3 is made up of 14 amino acids. The V end lost 7 bases, the J end lost 0 bases, and 10 bases lay between the germline ends. Germline V CDR1 and CDR2: MNHNY, SVGAGI (reference sequence). CDR3 in amino acids: CASTRDSSGNTIYF. The CDR3 DNA sequence: TGTGCCAGCACCCGAGACAGCTCTGGAAACACCATATATTTT.

This rearrangement joins TRBV29-1 to TRBJ1-4; 7 bases map to TRBD1. The V and J ends lost 7 bases and 8 bases, in that order; junction bases with no gene match: 10. CDR3 length: 13 amino acids. In germline, CDR1 is SQVTM, CDR2 ANQGSEA. CDR3 amino acids: CSGNNRGGEKLFF. For the CDR3, the DNA is TGCAGCGGAAATAACAGGGGCGGCGAAAAACTGTTTTTT.

Points on this clonotype: This may come from a read error, since a much larger clone is one base off. Because it lacks the conserved phenylalanine or tryptophan at the end, this CDR3 is likely a read error. The chain uses TRBV11-3 and TRBJ2-1; the D is unclear. Between the trimmed V and J ends, which lost 4 bases and 9 bases, there was a span of 10 bases. The CDR3 is made up of 12 amino acids. Germline V lookup: CDR1 SGHNT, CDR2 YENEEA. As DNA, the CDR3 is TGTGCCAGCAGCTCTATGAGCGTTGAGCAGTTCTCC. As protein: CASSSMSVEQFS.

This clonotype was recorded at least ten times. V and J are TRBV5-5 and TRBJ2-7; 13 bases are a match to TRBD2. V lost 4 bases, J lost 3 bases, and 4 bases stayed unmatched. The CDR3 sequence is 15 residues long. Germline V gene data show CDR1 as SGHKS and CDR2 as YYEKEE (reference sequence). Written as DNA, the CDR3 is TGTGCCAGCAGCCCGGGACTAGCGGGATTCTACGAGCAGTACTTC. Amino acid sequence: CASSPGLAGFYEQYF. The full variable domain, completed using reference TRBV5-5 and TRBJ2-7, is DAGVTQSPTHLIKTRGQQVTLRCSPISGHKSVSWYQQVLGQGPQFIFQYYEKEERGRGNFPDRFSARQFPNYSSELNVNALLLGDSALYLCASSPGLAGFYEQYFGPGTRLTVT.

This clonotype was recorded at least ten times. The rearrangement joins TRBV20-1 to TRBJ1-4; D not certain. V dropped 4 bases and J dropped 2 bases, with 8 bases sitting between them. In germline, CDR1 is DFQATT, CDR2 SNEGSKA (reference sequence). The CDR3 is made up of 13 amino acids. The DNA of the CDR3 is TGCAGTGCTATCGAGGGCACTAATGAAAAACTGTTTTTT. Protein product: CSAIEGTNEKLFF.

Turning to this clonotype: A read error may be the cause here, since a much bigger clone is one base away. The chain carries TRBV6-1 and TRBJ2-7; a possible D gene is TRBD2 (5 bases). This CDR3 is 17 amino acids long. In germline, CDR1 is MNHNS, CDR2 SASEGT. The CDR3 DNA reads as TGTGCCAGCAGTGATTTTTCATATCGGCGGGTTGGCTACGAGCGGTACTTC. The encoded protein is CASSDFSYRRVGYERYF.

This clonotype was observed many times. The rearrangement joins TRBV9 to TRBJ1-5; a weak D match, TRBD1 (6 bases). Looked up from germline, CDR1 is SGDLS and CDR2 is YYNGEE. The CDR3 consists of 14 residues. Trimming took 5 bases from V and 5 from J, leaving 14 bases between them. This chain's CDR3 is CASSRGVNDQPQHF. Written as DNA, the CDR3 is TGTGCCAGCAGTAGGGGGGTGAACGATCAGCCCCAGCATTTT.

The count of this clonotype is one. The junction does not match germline at one end; this may be a read error. The chain recombines TRBV30 with TRBJ1-5; D remains ambiguous. The CDR3 is made up of 15 amino acids. CDR1 is GTSNPN and CDR2 is SVGIG in the germline V gene (reference sequence). CDR3 DNA sequence: TGTGTCTGGAGTGTGGGAGGGTCGGGCAATCAGCCCCAGCATTTT. As protein: CVWSVGGSGNQPQHF.

This clonotype was counted a few times. Germline is not matched at one junction end, which may reflect a read error. This rearrangement joins TRBV5-1 to TRBJ2-6; 7 bases agree with TRBD1. Germline values: CDR1 SGHRS, CDR2 YFSETQ. This CDR3 spans 18 amino acids. In DNA, the CDR3 is TGCACCAGCAGCCCCCGGGACAGCCTTTCTACTGGGGCCAACGTCCTGACTTTC. Protein product: CTSSPRDSLSTGANVLTF. Full variable domain (outside the CDR3, taken from reference TRBV5-1 and TRBJ2-6): KAGVTQTPRYLIKTRGQQVTLSCSPISGHRSVSWYQQTPGQGLQFLFEYFSETQRNKGNFPGRFSGRQFSNSRSEMNVSTLELGDSALYLCTSSPRDSLSTGANVLTFGAGSRLTVL.

This clonotype was picked up a small number of times. The chain joins TRBV11-3 to TRBJ2-1, with 7 bases lining up with TRBD2. The CDR3 is 17 residues long. Germline assignment: CDR1 SGHNT and CDR2 YENEEA. V lost 4 bases and J lost 0; bases outside the gene matches: 9. CDR3 protein: CASSSERDQSSYNEQFF. As DNA, the CDR3 is TGTGCCAGCAGCTCCGAGCGGGACCAGAGCTCCTACAATGAGCAGTTCTTC.

This clonotype was detected ten times or more. This chain uses TRBV11-3 with TRBJ2-1, with 7 bases matching TRBD1. The CDR3 runs to 12 residues. Germline CDR1 SGHNT, CDR2 YENEEA. J was trimmed by 7 bases and V by 5 bases; bases with no gene match: 2. CDR3 sequence: CASSPQGNEQFF. CDR3 DNA: TGTGCCAGCAGCCCACAGGGGAATGAGCAGTTCTTC.

This clonotype appeared many times. The V and J genes are TRBV19 and TRBJ2-2, with TRBD2 matching over 8 bases. Germline lookup yields CDR1 LNHDA and CDR2 SQIVND (reference sequence). The CDR3 length is 14 residues. The ends lost 5 bases at V and 4 bases at J; junction bases unmatched: 3. This chain's CDR3 is CASSGLAVTGELFF. As DNA, the CDR3 is TGTGCCAGTAGTGGACTAGCTGTCACCGGGGAGCTGTTTTTT.

With regard to this clonotype: This clone may be a read error of a much larger clone one base away. Given the absence of the conserved phenylalanine or tryptophan at the CDR3 end, a read error is likely. This chain uses TRBV7-9 with TRBJ2-5, with TRBD1 identical over 11 bases. Germline lookup yields CDR1 SEHNR and CDR2 FQNEAQ (reference sequence). Trimming took 5 bases from V and 4 from J; bases not matched to a gene: 9. This CDR3 is 16 amino acids long. The CDR3 coding sequence is TGTGCCAGCAGCCCAAGGACAGGGGGCTTTAGAGAGACCCAGTACCTC. This sequence encodes CASSPRTGGFRETQYL.

V is TRBV10-3 and J is TRBJ1-1; 7 nucleotides align to TRBD1. The germline V gene has CDR1 ENHRY and CDR2 SYGVKD. This CDR3 is built from 18 residues. The ends lost 10 bases at V and 5 bases at J; junction bases unmatched: 25. The CDR3 here is CASSRRTHRGGLETEAFF. CDR3 in DNA: TGTGCCAGCAGCCGCCGAACCCACAGGGGTGGGTTGGAGACTGAAGCTTTCTTT.

About this clonotype: The CDR3 does not end in the conserved phenylalanine or tryptophan, so this is likely a read error. The chain couples TRBV20-1 to TRBJ2-1; TRBD2 aligns across 11 bases. Germline lookup yields CDR1 DFQATT and CDR2 SNEGSKA (reference sequence). V lost 6 bases and J lost 3; bases outside the gene matches: 4. This CDR3 contains 14 residues. The CDR3 sequence is CSAILAGGYNEQFL. The CDR3 coding sequence is TGCAGTGCCATTCTAGCGGGAGGCTACAATGAGCAGTTCCTC.